The clone carrying this T cell receptor beta chain has just a few counts. What it recognizes is unknown. The data originate from a study of T-cell memory formation after mild COVID-19. Study-wide background: Among the donors, TCR clusters were largely specific to each donor. Regarding the study as a whole: Contracting clones, day 15 to 85, had balanced CD4/CD8, and later expanders favored CD4+.

Germline V gene lookup returns CDR1 MNHEY and CDR2 SVGAGI. CDR3 length: 15 amino acids. V shed 2 bases, J shed 7 bases, and the junction held 5 bases outside the gene matches. Libraries for TCRalpha and TCRbeta carried sample barcodes and unique molecular identifiers via 5'RACE. MiXCR, run by TCRdb on the 5' RACE reads, gives a single entry per CDR3 protein. The sample has around 60,000 distinct CDR3 sequences, more than 8% seen once; the top ten hold more than 0.95%. The source material was PBMCs or a T cell subset sorted from them (not recorded which). This TCR was sampled from a man aged 18 to 29 who had mild COVID-19 (a few samples of this study predate the infection). Cell type and time point are not known. The chain couples TRBV6-5 to TRBJ2-1; 10 positions match TRBD1. CDR3 DNA: TGTGCCAGCAGTTACAAAGGGACAGGGGAAAATGAGCAGTTCTTC. Translating it yields CASSYKGTGENEQFF.